Below, 8 T cell receptor beta chains from the same sample are listed, as sequenced in a study of OX40 agonist ivuxolimab in advanced cancers. Generated by immunoSEQ multiplex PCR, the TCRdb table keeps only in-frame clones and is missing some. The top ten hold around 50% of the sample, which has 48,000 or so clones, approximately 90% seen once. This specimen consisted of CD4+ or CD8+ T cells sorted from blood, obtained in a trial of the OX40 agonist ivuxolimab. These receptors were obtained from an adult with an advanced solid tumor such as melanoma, head and neck, liver or kidney cancer.

The genes are TRBV5-6 and TRBJ1-5; tentatively, D is TRBD1 (5 bases). This CDR3 spans 16 amino acids. CDR1 is SGHDT, CDR2 YYEEEE, per germline. Deletions cut 2 bases from V and 1 base from J, with 13 bases between. The CDR3 is CASSFGGGSSNQPQHF. The CDR3 coding sequence is TGTGCCAGCAGCTTCGGGGGAGGGTCGAGCAATCAGCCCCAGCATTTT.

This chain uses TRBV5-5 with TRBJ1-2; D is uncertain. The CDR3 covers 16 residues. V dropped 1 base and J dropped 0 bases, with 13 bases sitting between them. Per the germline V gene, CDR1 is SGHKS and CDR2 is YYEKEE (reference sequence). CDR3 sequence (DNA): TGTGCCAGCAGCTTGAAGGACCCCCACCCTAACTATGGCTACACCTTC. Residues: CASSLKDPHPNYGYTF.

V gene TRBV5-6 combines with J gene TRBJ2-7; 8 positions match TRBD2. V dropped 4 bases and J dropped 4; count of bases not matched to a gene: 10. This CDR3 spans 15 amino acids. CDR1 SGHDT and CDR2 YYEEEE come from the germline V gene. The DNA of the CDR3 is TGTGCCAGCAGCCCCGGGGGGGCGGGGGCATACGAGCAGTACTTC. Its protein is CASSPGGAGAYEQYF.

V usage is TRBV10-1 and J usage is TRBJ2-3; D uncertain. V gave up 2 bases and J gave up 6 bases, with 9 bases separating them. Per the germline V gene, CDR1 is WNHNN and CDR2 is SYGVQD (reference sequence). This CDR3 has 13 amino acids. CDR3 in amino acids: CASSENFLDTQYF. CDR3 nucleotides: TGCGCCAGCAGTGAGAATTTTTTGGATACGCAGTATTTT.

The V call is TRBV15, the J call TRBJ1-1; TRBD1 is a possible D gene (6 bases). CDR1 and CDR2 from the germline V gene are LNHNV and YYDKDF (reference sequence). This CDR3 is built from 14 residues. V was trimmed by 5 bases and J by 2 bases, leaving 12 bases between them. The CDR3 protein is CATSPGHLNTEAFF. The CDR3, as DNA: TGTGCCACCAGCCCGGGACACCTTAACACTGAAGCTTTCTTT.

A few counts support this clone. V usage is TRBV7-9 and J usage is TRBJ2-3, with D possibly matching TRBD2 (6 bases). Trimming took off 7 bases at V and 3 bases at J, with 17 bases between the two ends. The CDR3 sequence is 15 residues long. The germline V gene has CDR1 SEHNR and CDR2 FQNEAQ (reference sequence). This CDR3 is CASISLDGGTDTQYF. As DNA, the CDR3 is TGTGCCAGCATCTCCCTCGACGGGGGAACAGATACGCAGTATTTT.

This sequence joins TRBV6-1 and TRBJ2-7; no definite D call. V was clipped by 2 bases and J by 2 bases, with 4 bases between them. This CDR3 is built from 12 residues. CDR1 MNHNS and CDR2 SASEGT come from the germline V gene. CDR3 DNA sequence: TGTGCCAGCAGTGAAAATGCCTACGAGCAGTACTTC. Translating gives CASSENAYEQYF.

For the CDR3, the DNA is TGTGCCACCGACAAAAGTGGAAACACCGGGGAGCTGTTTTTT. Translating it yields CATDKSGNTGELFF. The chain has TRBV11-2 and TRBJ2-2; D not certain. Germline CDR1 is SGHAT and CDR2 is FQNNGV. This CDR3 region has 14 residues. Trimming took off 10 bases at V and 2 bases at J, with 14 bases between the two ends.